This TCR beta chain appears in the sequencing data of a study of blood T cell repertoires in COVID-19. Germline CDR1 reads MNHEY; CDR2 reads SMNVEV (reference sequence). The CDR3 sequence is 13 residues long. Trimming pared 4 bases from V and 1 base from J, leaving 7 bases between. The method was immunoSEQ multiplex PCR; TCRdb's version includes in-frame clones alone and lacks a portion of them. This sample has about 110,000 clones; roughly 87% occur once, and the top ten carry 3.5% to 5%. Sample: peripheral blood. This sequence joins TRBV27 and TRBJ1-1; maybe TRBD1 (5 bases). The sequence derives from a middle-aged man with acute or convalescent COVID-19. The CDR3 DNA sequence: TGTGCCAGCAGTTGGACATCGAACACTGAAGCTTTCTTT. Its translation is CASSWTSNTEAFF.